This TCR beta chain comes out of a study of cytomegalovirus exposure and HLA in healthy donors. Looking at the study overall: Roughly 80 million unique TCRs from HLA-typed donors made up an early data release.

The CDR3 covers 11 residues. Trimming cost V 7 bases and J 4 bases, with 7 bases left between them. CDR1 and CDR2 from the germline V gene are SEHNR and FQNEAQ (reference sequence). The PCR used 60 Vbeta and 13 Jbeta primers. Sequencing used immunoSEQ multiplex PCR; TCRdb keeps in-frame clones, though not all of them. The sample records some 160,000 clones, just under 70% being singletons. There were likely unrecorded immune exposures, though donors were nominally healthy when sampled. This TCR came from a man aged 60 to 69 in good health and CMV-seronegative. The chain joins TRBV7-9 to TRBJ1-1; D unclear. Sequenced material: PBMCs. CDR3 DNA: TGTGCCAGCACCCCCGGCACTGAAGCTTTCTTT. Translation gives CASTPGTEAFF.